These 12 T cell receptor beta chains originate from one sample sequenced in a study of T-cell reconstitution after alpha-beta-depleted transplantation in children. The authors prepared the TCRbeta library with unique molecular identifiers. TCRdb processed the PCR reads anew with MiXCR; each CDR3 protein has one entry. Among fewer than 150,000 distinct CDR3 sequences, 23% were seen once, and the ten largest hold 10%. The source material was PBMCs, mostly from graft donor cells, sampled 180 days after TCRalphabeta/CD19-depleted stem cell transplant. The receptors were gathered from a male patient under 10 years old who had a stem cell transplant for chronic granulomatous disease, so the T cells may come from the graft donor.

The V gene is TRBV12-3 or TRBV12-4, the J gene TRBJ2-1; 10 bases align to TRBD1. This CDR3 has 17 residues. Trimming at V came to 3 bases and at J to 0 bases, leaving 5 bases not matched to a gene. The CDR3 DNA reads TGTGCCAGCAGTTTTTGGACAGGGGGAGGCTCCTACAATGAGCAGTTCTTC. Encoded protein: CASSFWTGGGSYNEQFF.

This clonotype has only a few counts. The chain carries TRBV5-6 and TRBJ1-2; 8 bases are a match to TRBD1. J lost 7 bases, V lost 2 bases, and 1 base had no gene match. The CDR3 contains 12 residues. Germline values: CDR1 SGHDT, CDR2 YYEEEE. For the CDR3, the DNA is TGTGCCAGCAGCTTAGACAGGGGTGGCTACACCTTC. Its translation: CASSLDRGGYTF.

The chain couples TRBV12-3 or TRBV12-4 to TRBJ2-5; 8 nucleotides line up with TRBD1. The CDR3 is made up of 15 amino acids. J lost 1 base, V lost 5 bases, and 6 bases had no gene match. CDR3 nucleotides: TGTGCCAGCAGTATTTCCGGGACAGGCCAAGAGACCCAGTACTTC. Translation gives CASSISGTGQETQYF.

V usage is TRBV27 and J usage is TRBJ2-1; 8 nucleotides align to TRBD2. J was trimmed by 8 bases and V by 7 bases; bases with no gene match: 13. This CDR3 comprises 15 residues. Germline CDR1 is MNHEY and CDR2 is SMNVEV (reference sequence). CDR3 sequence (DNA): TGTGCCAGCACCCCGGGAGGGCCATTCAGCCATGAGCAGTTCTTC. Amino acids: CASTPGGPFSHEQFF.

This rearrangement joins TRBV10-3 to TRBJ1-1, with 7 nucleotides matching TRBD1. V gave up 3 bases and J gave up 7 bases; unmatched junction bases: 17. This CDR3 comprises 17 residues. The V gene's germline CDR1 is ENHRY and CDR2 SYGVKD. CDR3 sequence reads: CAISDIKGALVIGEAFF. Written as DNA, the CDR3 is TGTGCCATCAGTGATATAAAGGGGGCCCTTGTGATTGGTGAAGCTTTCTTT.

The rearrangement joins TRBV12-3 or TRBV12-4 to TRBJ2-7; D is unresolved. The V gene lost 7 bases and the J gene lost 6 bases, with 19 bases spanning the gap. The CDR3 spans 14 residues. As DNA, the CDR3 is TGTGCCAGCACACTCAGTAGCCCCTACTCCGAGCAGTACTTC. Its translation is CASTLSSPYSEQYF.

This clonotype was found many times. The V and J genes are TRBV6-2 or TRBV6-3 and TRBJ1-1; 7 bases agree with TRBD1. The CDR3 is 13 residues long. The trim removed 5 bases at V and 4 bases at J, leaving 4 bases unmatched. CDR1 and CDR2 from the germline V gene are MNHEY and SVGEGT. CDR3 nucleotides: TGTGCCAGCAGTCTGACAGGGAGCACTGAAGCTTTCTTT. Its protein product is CASSLTGSTEAFF.

The CDR3 DNA is TGCAGTGCTAGGCCGGGGGGGCTCACAGATACGCAGTATTTT. It encodes CSARPGGLTDTQYF. V gene TRBV20-1 combines with J gene TRBJ2-3; 8 positions match TRBD2. Germline CDR1 DFQATT, CDR2 SNEGSKA (reference sequence). The ends lost 3 bases at V and 2 bases at J; junction bases unmatched: 4. The CDR3 covers 14 residues.

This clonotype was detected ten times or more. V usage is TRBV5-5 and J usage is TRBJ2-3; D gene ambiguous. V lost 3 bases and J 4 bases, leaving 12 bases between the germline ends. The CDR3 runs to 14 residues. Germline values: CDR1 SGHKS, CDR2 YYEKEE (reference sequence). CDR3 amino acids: CASSSRPDSDTQYF. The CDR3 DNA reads TGTGCCAGCAGCTCGAGGCCTGATTCAGATACGCAGTATTTT.

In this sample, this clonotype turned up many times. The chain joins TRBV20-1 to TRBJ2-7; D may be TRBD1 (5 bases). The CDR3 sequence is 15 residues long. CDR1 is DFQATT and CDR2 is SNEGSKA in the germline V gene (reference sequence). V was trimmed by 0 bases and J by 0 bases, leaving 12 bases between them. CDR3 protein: CSARDHGRASYEQYF. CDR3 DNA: TGCAGTGCTAGAGATCATGGCAGGGCCTCCTACGAGCAGTACTTC.

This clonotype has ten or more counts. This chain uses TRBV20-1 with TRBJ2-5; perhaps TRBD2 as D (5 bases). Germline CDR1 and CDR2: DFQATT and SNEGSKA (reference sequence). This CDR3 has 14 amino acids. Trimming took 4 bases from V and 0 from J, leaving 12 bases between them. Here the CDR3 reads CSATDGGYQETQYF. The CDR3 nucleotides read TGCAGTGCTACAGATGGCGGGTACCAAGAGACCCAGTACTTC.

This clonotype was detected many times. The CDR3 region has the DNA TGTGCCAGCAGTTACCAAGGACAGGGCTCCTATAATTCACCCCTCCACTTT. It is translated as CASSYQGQGSYNSPLHF. The chain joins TRBV12-3 or TRBV12-4 to TRBJ1-6; 8 bases are a match to TRBD1. The CDR3 has 17 residues. Losses at the gene ends were 4 bases for V and 0 bases for J; bases not matched to a gene: 5.